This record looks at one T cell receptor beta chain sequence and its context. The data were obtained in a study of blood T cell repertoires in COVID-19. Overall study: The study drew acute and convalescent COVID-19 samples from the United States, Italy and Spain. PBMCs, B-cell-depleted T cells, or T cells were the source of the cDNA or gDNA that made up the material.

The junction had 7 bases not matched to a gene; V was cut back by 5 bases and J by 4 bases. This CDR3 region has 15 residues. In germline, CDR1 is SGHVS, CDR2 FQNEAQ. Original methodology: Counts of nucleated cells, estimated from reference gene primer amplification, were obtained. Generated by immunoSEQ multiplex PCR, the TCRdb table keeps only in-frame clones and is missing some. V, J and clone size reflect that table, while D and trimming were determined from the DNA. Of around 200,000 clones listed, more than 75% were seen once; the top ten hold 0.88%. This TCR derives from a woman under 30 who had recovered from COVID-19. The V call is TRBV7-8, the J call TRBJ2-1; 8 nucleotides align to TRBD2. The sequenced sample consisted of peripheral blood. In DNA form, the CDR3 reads TGTGCCAGCAGCGCCGGGACTAGTTCGTACAATGAGCAGTTCTTC. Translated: CASSAGTSSYNEQFF.